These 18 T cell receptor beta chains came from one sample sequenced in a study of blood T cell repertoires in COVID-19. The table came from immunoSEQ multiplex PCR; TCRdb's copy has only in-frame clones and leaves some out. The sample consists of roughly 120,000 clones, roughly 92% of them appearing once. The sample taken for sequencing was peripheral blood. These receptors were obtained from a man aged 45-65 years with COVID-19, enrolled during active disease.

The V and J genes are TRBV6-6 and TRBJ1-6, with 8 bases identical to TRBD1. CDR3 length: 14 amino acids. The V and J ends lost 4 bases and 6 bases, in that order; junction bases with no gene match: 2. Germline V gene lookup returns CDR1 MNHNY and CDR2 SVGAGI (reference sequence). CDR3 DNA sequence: TGTGCCAGCAGTTCAGGACAGGGTAATTCACCCCTCCACTTT. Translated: CASSSGQGNSPLHF.

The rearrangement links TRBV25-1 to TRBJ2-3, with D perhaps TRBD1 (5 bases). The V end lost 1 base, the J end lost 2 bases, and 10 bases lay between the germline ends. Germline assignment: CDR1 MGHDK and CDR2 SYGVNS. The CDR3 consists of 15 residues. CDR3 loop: CASSELKGITDTQYF. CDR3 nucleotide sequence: TGTGCCAGCAGTGAATTAAAGGGGATCACAGATACGCAGTATTTT.

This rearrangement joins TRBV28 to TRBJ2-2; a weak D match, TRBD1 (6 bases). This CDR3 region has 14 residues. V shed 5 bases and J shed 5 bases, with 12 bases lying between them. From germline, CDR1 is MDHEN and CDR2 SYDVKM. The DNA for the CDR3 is TGTGCCAGCAGTCCGGACAGTTTTACCGGGGAGCTGTTTTTT. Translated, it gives CASSPDSFTGELFF. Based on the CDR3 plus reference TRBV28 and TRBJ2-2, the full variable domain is DVKVTQSSRYLVKRTGEKVFLECVQDMDHENMFWYRQDPGLGLRLIYFSYDVKMKEKGDIPEGYSVSREKKERFSLILESASTNQTSMYLCASSPDSFTGELFFGEGSRLTVL.

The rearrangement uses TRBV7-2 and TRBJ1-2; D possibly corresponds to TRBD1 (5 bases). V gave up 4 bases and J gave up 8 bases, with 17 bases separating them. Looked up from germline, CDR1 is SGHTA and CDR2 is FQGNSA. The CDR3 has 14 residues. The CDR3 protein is CASSSTGGDAGYTF. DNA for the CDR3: TGTGCCAGCAGCTCGACGGGAGGGGACGCAGGCTACACCTTC.

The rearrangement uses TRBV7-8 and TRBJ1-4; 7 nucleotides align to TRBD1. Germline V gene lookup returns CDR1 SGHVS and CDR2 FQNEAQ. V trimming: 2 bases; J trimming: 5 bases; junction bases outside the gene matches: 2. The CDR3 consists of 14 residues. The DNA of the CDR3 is TGTGCCAGCAGCTTAACAGGGGTGAATGAAAAACTGTTTTTT. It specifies CASSLTGVNEKLFF.

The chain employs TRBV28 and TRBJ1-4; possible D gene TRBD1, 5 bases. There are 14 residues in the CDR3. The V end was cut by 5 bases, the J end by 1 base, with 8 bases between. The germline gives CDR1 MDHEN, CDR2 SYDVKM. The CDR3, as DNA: TGTGCCAGCAGTCCCGGGGGAACTAATGAAAAACTGTTTTTT. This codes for CASSPGGTNEKLFF.

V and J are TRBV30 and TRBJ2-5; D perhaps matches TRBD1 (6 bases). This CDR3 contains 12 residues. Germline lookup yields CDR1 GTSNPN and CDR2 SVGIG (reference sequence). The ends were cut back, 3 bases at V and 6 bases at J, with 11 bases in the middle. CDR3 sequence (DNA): TGTGCCTGGAGGACAGGACGGCAGACCCAGTACTTC. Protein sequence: CAWRTGRQTQYF.

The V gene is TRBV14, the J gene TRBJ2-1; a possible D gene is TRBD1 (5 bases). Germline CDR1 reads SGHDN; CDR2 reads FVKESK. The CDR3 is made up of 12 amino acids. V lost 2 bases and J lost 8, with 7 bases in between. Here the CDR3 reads CASSQSGYEQFF. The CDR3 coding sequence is TGTGCCAGCAGCCAATCAGGGTATGAGCAGTTCTTC.

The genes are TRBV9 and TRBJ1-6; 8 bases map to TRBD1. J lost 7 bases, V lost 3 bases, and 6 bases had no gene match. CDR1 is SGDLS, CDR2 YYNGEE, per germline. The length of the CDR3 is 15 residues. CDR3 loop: CASSGRQGLNSPLHF. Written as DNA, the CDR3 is TGTGCCAGCAGCGGACGACAGGGGCTGAATTCACCCCTCCACTTT.

CDR3 sequence reads: CASSRMGRGQETQYF. As DNA, the CDR3 is TGTGCCAGCAGCCGCATGGGACGGGGGCAAGAGACCCAGTACTTC. The V and J genes are TRBV6-5 and TRBJ2-5, with D perhaps TRBD2 (6 bases). This CDR3 contains 15 residues. The V and J ends lost 6 bases and 2 bases respectively, with 16 bases between them. Germline V gene data show CDR1 as MNHEY and CDR2 as SVGAGI.

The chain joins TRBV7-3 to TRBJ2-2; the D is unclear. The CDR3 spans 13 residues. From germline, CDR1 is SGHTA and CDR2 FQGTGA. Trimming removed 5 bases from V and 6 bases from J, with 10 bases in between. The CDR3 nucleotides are TGTGCCAGCAGCCTTCTGAGTTCCGGGGAGCTGTTTTTT. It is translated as CASSLLSSGELFF. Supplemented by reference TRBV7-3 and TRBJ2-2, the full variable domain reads GAGVSQTPSNKVTEKGKYVELRCDPISGHTALYWYRQSLGQGPEFLIYFQGTGAADDSGLPNDRFFAVRPEGSVSTLKIQRTERGDSAVYLCASSLLSSGELFFGEGSRLTVL.

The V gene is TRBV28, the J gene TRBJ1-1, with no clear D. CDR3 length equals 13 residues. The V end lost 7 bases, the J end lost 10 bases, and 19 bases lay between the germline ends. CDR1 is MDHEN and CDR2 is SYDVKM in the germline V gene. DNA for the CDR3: TGTGCCAGCATCTCGGTAGAGGAACTAGGAGCTTTCTTT. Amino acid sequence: CASISVEELGAFF.

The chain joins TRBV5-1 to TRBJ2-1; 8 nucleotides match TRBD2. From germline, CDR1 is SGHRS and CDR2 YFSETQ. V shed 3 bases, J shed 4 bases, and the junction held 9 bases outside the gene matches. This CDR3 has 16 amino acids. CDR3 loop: CASSSGLLAEYNEQFF. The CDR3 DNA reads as TGCGCCAGCAGCTCGGGCCTACTAGCGGAATACAATGAGCAGTTCTTC. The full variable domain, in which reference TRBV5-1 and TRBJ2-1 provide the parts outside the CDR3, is KAGVTQTPRYLIKTRGQQVTLSCSPISGHRSVSWYQQTPGQGLQFLFEYFSETQRNKGNFPGRFSGRQFSNSRSEMNVSTLELGDSALYLCASSSGLLAEYNEQFFGPGTRLTVL.

The CDR3 sequence is CASSSGGRTDTQYF. CDR3 coding DNA: TGTGCCAGCAGCTCGGGGGGCAGGACAGATACGCAGTATTTT. This rearrangement joins TRBV7-3 to TRBJ2-3; D may be TRBD2 (7 bases). The CDR3 contains 14 residues. The germline V gene has CDR1 SGHTA and CDR2 FQGTGA. V lost 4 bases to trimming and J lost 3 bases, with 11 bases between them.

CDR3: CASTPGQADQPQHF. As DNA, the CDR3 is TGTGCCAGTACCCCGGGACAGGCCGATCAGCCCCAGCATTTT. The V gene is TRBV19, the J gene TRBJ1-5; 8 bases agree with TRBD1. With V trimmed by 7 bases and J by 5 bases, 7 bases remained unmatched. Per germline, CDR1 LNHDA and CDR2 SQIVND (reference sequence). This CDR3 comprises 14 residues.

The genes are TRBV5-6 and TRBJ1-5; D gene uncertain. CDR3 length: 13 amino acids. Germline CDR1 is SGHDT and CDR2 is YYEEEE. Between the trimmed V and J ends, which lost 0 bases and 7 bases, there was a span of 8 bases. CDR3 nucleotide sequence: TGTGCCAGCAGCTTGGATCGGGAACAGCCCCAGCATTTT. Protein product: CASSLDREQPQHF.

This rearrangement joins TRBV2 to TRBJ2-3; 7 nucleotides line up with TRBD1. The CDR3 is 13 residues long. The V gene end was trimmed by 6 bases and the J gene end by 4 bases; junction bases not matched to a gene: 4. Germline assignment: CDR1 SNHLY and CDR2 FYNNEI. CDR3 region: CASRDRVADTQYF. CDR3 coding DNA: TGTGCCAGCAGAGACAGGGTGGCAGATACGCAGTATTTT.

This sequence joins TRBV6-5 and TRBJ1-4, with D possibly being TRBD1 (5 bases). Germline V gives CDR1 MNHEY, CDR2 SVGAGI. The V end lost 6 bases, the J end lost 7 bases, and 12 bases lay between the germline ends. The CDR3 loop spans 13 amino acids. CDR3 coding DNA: TGTGCCAGCAGCAGTATGGGGCGTGAAAAACTGTTTTTT. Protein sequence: CASSSMGREKLFF.